A few counts support the clone carrying this T cell receptor beta chain. Its antigen is still unknown. The libraries were made with immunoSEQ version 4 in survey mode. Clones were sequenced by immunoSEQ multiplex PCR, and TCRdb holds only the in-frame ones, with some missing. The sample has some 48,000 clones, 70% to 80% seen once. The V gene lost 4 bases and the J gene lost 7 bases, with 4 bases spanning the gap. CDR1 and CDR2 (germline): LGHNA, YNFKEQ. This CDR3 is 11 amino acids long. Stimulation used 8 to 10 ug/mL lysate from CMV-infected fibroblasts. Sorted nonresponding memory CD4+ T cells were CD40L-negative, CD69-negative, CD45RO-high. Adults with HIV-1 started suppressive ART while chronically infected. An approximately 19-hour stimulation of CD8-depleted PBMCs used anti-CD28/CD49d costimulation, CD40-blocking antibody and enfuvirtide. The data are from a study of persistence of HIV-infected CD4 T cells. Points from the study as a whole: TCR oligoclonality correlated with proviral oligoclonality in the same sorted populations.

The source is an adult man with HIV who was CMV-seropositive. The V gene is TRBV4-2, the J gene TRBJ2-2; no clear D. The specimen was CD4+ T cells sorted from PBMCs after approximately 18-hour stimulation, collected from a patient who received antiretroviral therapy. The DNA for the CDR3 is TGTGCCAGCAGCCGGGGCGGGGAGCTGTTTTTT. It specifies CASSRGGELFF.